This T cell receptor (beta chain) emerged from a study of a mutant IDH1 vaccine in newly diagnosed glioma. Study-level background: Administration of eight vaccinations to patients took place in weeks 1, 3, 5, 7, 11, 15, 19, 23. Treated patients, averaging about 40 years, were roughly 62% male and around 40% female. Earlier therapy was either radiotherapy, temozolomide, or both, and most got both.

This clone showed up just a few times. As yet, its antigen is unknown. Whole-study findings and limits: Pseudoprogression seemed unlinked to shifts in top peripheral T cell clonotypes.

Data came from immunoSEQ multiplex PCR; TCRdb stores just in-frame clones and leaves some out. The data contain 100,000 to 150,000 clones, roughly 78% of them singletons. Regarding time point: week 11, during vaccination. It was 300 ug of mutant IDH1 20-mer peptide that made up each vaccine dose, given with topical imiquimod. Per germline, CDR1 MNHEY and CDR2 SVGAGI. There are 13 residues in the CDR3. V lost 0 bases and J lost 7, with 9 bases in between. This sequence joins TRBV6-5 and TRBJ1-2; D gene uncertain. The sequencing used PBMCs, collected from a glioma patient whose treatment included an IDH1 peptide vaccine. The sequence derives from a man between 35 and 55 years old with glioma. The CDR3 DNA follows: TGTGCCAGCAGTTACTCGGAGGGCCTTGGCTACACCTTC. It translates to CASSYSEGLGYTF.